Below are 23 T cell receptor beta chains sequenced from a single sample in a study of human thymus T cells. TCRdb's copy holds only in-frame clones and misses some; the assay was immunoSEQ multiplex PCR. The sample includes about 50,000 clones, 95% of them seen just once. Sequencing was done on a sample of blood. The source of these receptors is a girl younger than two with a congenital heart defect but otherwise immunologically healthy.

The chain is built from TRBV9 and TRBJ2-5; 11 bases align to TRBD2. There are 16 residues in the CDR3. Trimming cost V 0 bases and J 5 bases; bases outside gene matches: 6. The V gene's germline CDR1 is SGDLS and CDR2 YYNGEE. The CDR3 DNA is TGTGCCAGCAGCGTAGTAGGGACTAGCGGAAGGGAGACCCAGTACTTC. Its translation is CASSVVGTSGRETQYF.

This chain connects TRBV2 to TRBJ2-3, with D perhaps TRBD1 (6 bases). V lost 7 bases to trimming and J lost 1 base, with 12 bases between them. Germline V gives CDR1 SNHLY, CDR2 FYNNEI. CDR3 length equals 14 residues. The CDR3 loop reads CASIYYRGTDTQYF. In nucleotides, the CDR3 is TGTGCCAGCATTTATTACAGGGGCACAGATACGCAGTATTTT.

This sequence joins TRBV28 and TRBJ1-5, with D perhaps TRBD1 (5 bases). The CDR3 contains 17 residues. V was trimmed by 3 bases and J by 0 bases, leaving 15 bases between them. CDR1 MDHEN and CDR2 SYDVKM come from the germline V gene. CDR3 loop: CASSLGLTVPSNQPQHF. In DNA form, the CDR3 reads TGTGCCAGCAGTTTGGGATTGACAGTTCCTAGCAATCAGCCCCAGCATTTT.

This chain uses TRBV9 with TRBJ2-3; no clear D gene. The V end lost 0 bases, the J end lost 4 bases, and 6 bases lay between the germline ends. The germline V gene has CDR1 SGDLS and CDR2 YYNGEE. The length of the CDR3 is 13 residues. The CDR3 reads CASSVVLADTQYF. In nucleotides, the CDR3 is TGTGCCAGCAGCGTAGTATTGGCAGATACGCAGTATTTT.

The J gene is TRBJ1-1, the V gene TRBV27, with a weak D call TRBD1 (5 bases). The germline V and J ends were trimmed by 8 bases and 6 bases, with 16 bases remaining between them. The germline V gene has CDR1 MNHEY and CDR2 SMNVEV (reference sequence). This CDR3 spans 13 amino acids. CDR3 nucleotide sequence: TGTGCCAGCCGTGACAGCCTCTCGGCTGAAGCTTTCTTT. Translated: CASRDSLSAEAFF.

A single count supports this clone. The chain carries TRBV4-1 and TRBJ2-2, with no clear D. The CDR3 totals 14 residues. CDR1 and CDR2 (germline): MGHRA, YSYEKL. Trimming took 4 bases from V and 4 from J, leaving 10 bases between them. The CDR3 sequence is CASSPIPRTGELFF. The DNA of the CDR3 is TGCGCCAGCAGCCCAATCCCTCGCACCGGGGAGCTGTTTTTT.

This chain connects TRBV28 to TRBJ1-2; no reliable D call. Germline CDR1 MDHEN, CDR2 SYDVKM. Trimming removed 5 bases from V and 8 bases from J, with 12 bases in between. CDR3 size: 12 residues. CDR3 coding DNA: TGTGCCAGCAGTCCCCCCGCACGGGGCTACACCTTC. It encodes CASSPPARGYTF.

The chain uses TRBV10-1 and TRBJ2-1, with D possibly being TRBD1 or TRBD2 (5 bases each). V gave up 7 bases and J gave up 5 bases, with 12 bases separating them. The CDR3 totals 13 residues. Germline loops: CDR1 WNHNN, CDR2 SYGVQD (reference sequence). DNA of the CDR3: TGCGCCAGCACCCGGGACGGAAACAATGAGCAGTTCTTC. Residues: CASTRDGNNEQFF.

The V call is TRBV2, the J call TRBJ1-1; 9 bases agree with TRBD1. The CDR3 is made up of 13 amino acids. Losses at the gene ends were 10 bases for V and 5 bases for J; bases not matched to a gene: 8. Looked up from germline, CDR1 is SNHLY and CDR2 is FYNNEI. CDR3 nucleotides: TGTGCCATCAAACAGGGGGCGTGGACTGAAGCTTTCTTT. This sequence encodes CAIKQGAWTEAFF.

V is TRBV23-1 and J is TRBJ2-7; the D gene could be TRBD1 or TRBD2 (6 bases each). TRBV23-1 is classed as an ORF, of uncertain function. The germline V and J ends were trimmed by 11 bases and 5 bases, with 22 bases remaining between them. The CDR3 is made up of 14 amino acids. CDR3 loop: CAPSGAGPGDEQYF. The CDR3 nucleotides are TGCGCCCCATCGGGGGCGGGCCCAGGTGACGAGCAGTACTTC.

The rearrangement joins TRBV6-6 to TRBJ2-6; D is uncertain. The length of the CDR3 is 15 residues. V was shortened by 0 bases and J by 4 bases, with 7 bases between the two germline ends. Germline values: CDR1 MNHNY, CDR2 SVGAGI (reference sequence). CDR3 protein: CASSYSRFGANVLTF. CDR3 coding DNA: TGTGCCAGCAGTTACTCGAGGTTCGGGGCCAACGTCCTGACTTTC.

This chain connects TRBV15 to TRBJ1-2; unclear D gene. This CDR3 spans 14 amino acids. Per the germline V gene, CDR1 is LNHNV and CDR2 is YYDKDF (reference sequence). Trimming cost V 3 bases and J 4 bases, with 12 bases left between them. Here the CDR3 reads CATSSSFPLYGYTF. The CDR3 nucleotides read TGTGCCACCAGCAGTTCATTTCCGCTCTATGGCTACACCTTC.

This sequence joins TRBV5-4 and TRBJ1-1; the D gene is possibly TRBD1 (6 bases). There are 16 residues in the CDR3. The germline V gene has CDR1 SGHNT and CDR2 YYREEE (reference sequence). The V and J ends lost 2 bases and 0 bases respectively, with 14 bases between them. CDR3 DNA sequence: TGTGCCAGCAGCTTTGACAGGACCCTCATGAACACTGAAGCTTTCTTT. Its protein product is CASSFDRTLMNTEAFF.

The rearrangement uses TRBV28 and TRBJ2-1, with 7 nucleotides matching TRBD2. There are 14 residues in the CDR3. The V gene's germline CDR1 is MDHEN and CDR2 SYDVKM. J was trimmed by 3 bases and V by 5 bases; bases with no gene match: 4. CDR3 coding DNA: TGTGCCAGCAGTCCTAGCGGTCGCTACAATGAGCAGTTCTTC. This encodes CASSPSGRYNEQFF.

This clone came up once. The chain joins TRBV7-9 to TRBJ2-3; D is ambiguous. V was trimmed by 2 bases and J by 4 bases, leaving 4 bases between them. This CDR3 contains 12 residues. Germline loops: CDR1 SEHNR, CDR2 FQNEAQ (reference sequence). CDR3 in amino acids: CASSLSADTQYF. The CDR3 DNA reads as TGTGCCAGCAGCTTAAGTGCAGATACGCAGTATTTT.

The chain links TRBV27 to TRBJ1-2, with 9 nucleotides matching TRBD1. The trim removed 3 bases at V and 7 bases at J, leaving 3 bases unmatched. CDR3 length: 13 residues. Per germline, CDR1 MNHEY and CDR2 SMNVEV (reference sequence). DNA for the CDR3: TGTGCCAGCAGTTTTCGGGACAGGGTTGGCTACACCTTC. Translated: CASSFRDRVGYTF.

The CDR3 nucleotides are TGCGCCAGCAGTCCCCTAGCGGGAGCTTACTACAATGAGCAGTTCTTC. Protein product: CASSPLAGAYYNEQFF. The gene calls are TRBV10-1 and TRBJ2-1, with 10 bases fitting TRBD2. There are 16 residues in the CDR3. Germline CDR1 reads WNHNN; CDR2 reads SYGVQD (reference sequence). The junction had 7 bases not matched to a gene; V was cut back by 5 bases and J by 3 bases.

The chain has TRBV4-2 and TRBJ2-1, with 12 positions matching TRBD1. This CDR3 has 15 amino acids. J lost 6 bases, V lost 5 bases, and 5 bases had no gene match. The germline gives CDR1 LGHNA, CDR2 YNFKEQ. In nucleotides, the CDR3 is TGTGCCAGCAGCAGCCGGGACAGGGGGCGCAATGAGCAGTTCTTC. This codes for CASSSRDRGRNEQFF.

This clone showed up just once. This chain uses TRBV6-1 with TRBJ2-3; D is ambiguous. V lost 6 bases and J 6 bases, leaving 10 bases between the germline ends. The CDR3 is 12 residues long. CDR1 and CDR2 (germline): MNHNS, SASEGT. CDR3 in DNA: TGTGCCAGCAGAGAATGGGTGGATACGCAGTATTTT. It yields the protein CASREWVDTQYF.

This CDR3 reads CASSDWRGLTFYEQYF. CDR3 DNA sequence: TGCGCCAGCAGTGATTGGCGGGGCCTCACCTTCTACGAGCAGTACTTC. V gene TRBV10-2 combines with J gene TRBJ2-7; a weak D match, TRBD2 (6 bases). From germline, CDR1 is WSHSY and CDR2 SAAADI. The V end lost 3 bases, the J end lost 3 bases, and 18 bases lay between the germline ends. This CDR3 contains 16 residues.

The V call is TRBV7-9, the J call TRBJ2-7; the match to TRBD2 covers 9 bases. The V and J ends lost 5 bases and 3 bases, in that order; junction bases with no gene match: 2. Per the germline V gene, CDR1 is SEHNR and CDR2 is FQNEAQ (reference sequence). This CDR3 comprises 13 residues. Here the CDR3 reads CASSRSGSYEQYF. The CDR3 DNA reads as TGTGCCAGCAGCCGTAGCGGGAGCTACGAGCAGTACTTC.

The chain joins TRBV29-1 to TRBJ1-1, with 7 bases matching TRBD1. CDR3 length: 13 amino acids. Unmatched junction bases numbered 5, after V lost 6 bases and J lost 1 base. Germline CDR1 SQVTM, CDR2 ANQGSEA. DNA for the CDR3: TGCAGCGTCAATCAGGGGGGGAACACTGAAGCTTTCTTT. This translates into CSVNQGGNTEAFF.

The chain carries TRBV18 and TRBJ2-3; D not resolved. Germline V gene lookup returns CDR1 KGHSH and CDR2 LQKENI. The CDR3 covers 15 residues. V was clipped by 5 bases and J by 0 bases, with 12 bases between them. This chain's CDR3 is CASSDPIQSTDTQYF. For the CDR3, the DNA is TGTGCCAGCTCAGACCCTATCCAAAGCACAGATACGCAGTATTTT.